The subject of this entry is one TCR beta chain. In germline, CDR1 is MNHEY, CDR2 SVGEGT. The V gene lost 0 bases and the J gene lost 13 bases, with 19 bases spanning the gap. There are 14 residues in the CDR3. This record belongs to a study of blood T cell repertoires in COVID-19. Study details: COVID-19 samples from acute and convalescent phases originated in the United States, Italy and Spain. PBMCs, B-cell-depleted T cells, or T cells provided the cDNA or gDNA that made up the material.

Authors' processing steps: Estimation of nucleated cell counts was performed using reference gene primer amplification. TCRdb's table, derived via immunoSEQ multiplex PCR, lists solely in-frame clones and lacks some. D and trimming come from the DNA, and the V and J calls and clone size come from that table. Of roughly 70,000 clones listed, about 73% were seen once; the top ten hold 35% to 45%. The sequencing input was peripheral blood. This TCR was recovered from a woman aged 70 to 79 with acute or convalescent COVID-19. V and J are TRBV6-2 or TRBV6-3 and TRBJ2-7; D might be TRBD2 (6 bases). Written as DNA, the CDR3 is TGTGCCAGCAGTTACTCGGGGGGTCCGCAGGGAAAATACTTC. It codes for CASSYSGGPQGKYF.